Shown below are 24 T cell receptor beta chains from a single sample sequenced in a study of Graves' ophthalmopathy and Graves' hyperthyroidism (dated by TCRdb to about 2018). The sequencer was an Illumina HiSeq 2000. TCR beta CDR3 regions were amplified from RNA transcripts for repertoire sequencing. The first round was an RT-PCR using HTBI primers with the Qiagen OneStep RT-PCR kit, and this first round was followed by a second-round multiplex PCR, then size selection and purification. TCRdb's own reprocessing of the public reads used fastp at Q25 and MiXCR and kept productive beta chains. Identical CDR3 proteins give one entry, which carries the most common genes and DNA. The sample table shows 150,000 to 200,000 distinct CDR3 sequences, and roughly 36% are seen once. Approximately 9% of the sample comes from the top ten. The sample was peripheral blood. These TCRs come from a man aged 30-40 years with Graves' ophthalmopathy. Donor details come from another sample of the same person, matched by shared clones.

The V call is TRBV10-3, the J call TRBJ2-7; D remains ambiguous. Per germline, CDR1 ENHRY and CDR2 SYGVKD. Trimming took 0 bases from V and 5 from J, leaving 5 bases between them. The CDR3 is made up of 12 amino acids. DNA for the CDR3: TGTGCCATCAGTGAGTCGGGCAACGAGCAGTACTTC. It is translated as CAISESGNEQYF.

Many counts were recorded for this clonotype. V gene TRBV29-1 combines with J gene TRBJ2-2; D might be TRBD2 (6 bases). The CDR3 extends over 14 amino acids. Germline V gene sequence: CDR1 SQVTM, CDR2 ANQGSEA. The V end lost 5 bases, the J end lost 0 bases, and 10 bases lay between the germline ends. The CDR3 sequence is CSVRRDANTGELFF. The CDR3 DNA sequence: TGCAGCGTTCGGCGGGATGCGAACACCGGGGAGCTGTTTTTT.

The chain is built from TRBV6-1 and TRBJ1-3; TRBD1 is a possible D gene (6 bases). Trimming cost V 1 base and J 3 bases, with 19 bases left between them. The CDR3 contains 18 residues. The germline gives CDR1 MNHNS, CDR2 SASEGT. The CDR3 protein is CASSEVRGLLYHGNTIYF. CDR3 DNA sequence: TGTGCCAGCAGTGAAGTCAGGGGCTTACTCTATCATGGAAACACCATATATTTT.

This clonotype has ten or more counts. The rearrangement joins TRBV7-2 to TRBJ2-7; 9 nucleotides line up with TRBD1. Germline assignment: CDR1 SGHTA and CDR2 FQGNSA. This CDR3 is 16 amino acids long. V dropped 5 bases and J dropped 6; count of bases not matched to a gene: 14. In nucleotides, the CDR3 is TGTGCCAGCAGCGTTCACAGGGGGCCCTATTCGTCCGAGCAGTACTTC. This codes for CASSVHRGPYSSEQYF.

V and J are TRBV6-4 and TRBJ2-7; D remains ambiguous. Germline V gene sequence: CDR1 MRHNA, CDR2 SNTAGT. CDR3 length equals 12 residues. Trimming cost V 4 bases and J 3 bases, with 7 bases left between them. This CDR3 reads CASSVQSYEQYF. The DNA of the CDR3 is TGTGCCAGCAGTGTCCAGAGCTACGAGCAGTACTTC.

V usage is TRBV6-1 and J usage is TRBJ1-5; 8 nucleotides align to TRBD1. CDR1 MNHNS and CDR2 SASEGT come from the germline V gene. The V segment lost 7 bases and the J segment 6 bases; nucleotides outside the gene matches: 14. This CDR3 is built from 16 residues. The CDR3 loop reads CASTPTDRGSGQPQHF. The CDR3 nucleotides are TGTGCCAGCACCCCAACCGACAGGGGATCTGGTCAGCCCCAGCATTTT.

The chain's CDR3 is CADRRPNTGELFF. CDR3 in DNA: TGTGCCGACAGGAGACCGAACACCGGGGAGCTGTTTTTT. The chain joins TRBV6-1 to TRBJ2-2; tentatively, D is TRBD1 (6 bases). Germline V gene lookup returns CDR1 MNHNS and CDR2 SASEGT. The ends were cut back, 11 bases at V and 0 bases at J, with 10 bases in the middle. CDR3 size: 13 residues.

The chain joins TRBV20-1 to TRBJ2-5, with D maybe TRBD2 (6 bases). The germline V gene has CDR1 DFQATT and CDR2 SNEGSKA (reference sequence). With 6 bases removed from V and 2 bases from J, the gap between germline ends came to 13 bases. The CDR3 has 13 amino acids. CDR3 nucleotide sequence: TGCAGTGCACGGCGGGAACAACAAGAGACCCAGTACTTC. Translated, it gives CSARREQQETQYF.

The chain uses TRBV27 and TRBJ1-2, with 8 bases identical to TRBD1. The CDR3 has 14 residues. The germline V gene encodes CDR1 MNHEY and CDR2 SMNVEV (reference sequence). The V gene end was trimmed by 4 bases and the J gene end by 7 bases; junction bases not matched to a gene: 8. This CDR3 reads CASSSKTGVGGYTF. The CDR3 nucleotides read TGTGCCAGCAGTTCAAAGACAGGGGTTGGTGGCTACACCTTC.

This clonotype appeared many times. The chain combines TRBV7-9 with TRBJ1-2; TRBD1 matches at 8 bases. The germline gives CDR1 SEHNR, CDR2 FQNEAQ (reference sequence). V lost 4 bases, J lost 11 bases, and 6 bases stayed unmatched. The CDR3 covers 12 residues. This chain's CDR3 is CASSSFGTGYTF. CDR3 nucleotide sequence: TGTGCCAGCAGCTCATTCGGGACAGGATACACCTTC.

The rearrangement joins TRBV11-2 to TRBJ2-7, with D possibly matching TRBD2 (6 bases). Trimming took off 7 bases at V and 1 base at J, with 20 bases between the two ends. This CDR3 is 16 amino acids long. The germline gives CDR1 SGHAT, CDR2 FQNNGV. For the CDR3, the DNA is TGTGCCAGCACCGCAGGTGGCGCGGGGTATTCCTACGAGCAGTACTTC. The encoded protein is CASTAGGAGYSYEQYF.

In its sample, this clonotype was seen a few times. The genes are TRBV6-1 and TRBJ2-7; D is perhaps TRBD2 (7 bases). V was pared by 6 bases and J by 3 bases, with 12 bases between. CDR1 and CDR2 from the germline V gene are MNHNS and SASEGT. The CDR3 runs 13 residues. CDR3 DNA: TGTGCCAGCAGCAGGGGAGGGGACTACGAGCAGTACTTC. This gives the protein CASSRGGDYEQYF.

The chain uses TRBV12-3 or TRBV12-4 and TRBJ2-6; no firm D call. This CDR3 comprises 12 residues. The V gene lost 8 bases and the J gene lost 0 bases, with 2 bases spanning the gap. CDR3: CASLSGANVLTF. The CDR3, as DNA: TGTGCCAGCCTCTCTGGGGCCAACGTCCTGACTTTC.

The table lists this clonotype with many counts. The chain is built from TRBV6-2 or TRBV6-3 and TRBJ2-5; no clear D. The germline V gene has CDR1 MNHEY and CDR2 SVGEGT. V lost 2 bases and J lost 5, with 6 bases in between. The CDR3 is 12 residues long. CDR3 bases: TGTGCCAGCAGTTACGTGAGGGAGACCCAGTACTTC. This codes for CASSYVRETQYF.

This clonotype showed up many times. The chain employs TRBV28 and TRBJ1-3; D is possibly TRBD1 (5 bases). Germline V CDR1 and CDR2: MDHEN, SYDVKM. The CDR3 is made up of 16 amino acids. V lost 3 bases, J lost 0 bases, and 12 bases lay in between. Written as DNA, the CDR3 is TGTGCCAGCAGTTTTTCGGGGGATAGCTCTGGAAACACCATATATTTT. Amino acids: CASSFSGDSSGNTIYF.

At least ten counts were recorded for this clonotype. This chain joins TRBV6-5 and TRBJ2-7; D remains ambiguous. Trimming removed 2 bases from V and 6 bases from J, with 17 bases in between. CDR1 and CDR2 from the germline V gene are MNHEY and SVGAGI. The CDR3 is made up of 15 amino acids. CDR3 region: CASSYDLSATSEQYF. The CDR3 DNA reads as TGTGCCAGCAGTTACGATCTTTCCGCAACCTCCGAGCAGTACTTC.

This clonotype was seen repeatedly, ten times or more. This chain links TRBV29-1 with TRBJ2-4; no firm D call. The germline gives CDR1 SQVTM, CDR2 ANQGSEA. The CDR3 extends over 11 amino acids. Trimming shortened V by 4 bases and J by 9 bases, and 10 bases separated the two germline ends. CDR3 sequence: CSVVNSGIQYF. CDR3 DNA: TGCAGCGTTGTCAACTCAGGCATTCAGTACTTC.

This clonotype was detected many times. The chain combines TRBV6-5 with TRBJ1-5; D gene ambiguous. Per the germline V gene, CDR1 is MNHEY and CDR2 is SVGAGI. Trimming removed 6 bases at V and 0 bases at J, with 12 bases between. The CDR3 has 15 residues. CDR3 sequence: CASRPSRISNQPQHF. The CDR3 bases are TGTGCCAGCAGACCGTCTCGCATTAGCAATCAGCCCCAGCATTTT.

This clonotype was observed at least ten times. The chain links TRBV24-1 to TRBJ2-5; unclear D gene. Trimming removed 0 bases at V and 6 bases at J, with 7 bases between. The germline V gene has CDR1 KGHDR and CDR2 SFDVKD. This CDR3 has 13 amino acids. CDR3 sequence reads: CATSDLWFQTQYF. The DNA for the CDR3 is TGTGCCACCAGTGATTTGTGGTTTCAGACCCAGTACTTC.

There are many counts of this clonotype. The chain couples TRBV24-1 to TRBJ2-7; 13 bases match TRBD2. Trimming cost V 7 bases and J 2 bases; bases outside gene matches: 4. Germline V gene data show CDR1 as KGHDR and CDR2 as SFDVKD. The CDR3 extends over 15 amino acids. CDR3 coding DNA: TGTGCCACCAGGAAACTAGCGGGAGGGCCCTACGAGCAGTACTTC. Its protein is CATRKLAGGPYEQYF.

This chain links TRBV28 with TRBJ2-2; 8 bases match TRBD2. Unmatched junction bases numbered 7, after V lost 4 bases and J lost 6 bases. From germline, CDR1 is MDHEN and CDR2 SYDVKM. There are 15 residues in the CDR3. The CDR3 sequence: CASSSGLAIAGELFF. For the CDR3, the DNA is TGTGCCAGCAGTTCAGGACTAGCTATCGCCGGGGAGCTGTTTTTT.

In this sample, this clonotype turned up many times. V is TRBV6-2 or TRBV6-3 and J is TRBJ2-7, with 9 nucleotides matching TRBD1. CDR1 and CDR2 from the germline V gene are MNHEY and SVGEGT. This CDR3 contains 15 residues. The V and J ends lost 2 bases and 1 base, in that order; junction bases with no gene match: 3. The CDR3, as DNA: TGTGCCAGCAGTTACGGGGACAGGGTATCCTACGAGCAGTACTTC. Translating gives CASSYGDRVSYEQYF.

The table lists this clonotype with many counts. As DNA, the CDR3 is TGTGCCACCAGCAGAGATTTCGGGGGCGAAGAGACCCAGTACTTC. It codes for CATSRDFGGEETQYF. This chain connects TRBV15 to TRBJ2-5; D may match TRBD1 or TRBD2 (6 bases each). In germline, CDR1 is LNHNV, CDR2 YYDKDF (reference sequence). The CDR3 has 15 residues. Trimming took off 0 bases at V and 3 bases at J, with 11 bases between the two ends.

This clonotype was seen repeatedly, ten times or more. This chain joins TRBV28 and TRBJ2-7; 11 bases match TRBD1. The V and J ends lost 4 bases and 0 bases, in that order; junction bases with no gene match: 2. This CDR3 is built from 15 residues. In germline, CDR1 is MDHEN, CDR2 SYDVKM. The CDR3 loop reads CASSYGTGGSYEQYF. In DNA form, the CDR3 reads TGTGCCAGCAGTTACGGGACAGGGGGCTCCTACGAGCAGTACTTC.